One and the same sample provided the 13 T cell receptor beta chains below, sequenced in a study of response to subunit inactivated influenza vaccine. MiXCR, applied by TCRdb to the RT-PCR reads, yields one record per CDR3 protein. The sample carries over 800,000 distinct CDR3 sequences, around 20% recorded once. The sequences come from PBMCs from blood, collected roughly 5 days after vaccination. These receptors were taken from a man aged 50 to 59 who received an inactivated influenza vaccine.

The chain employs TRBV5-1 and TRBJ2-3, with D possibly being TRBD1 (6 bases). The CDR3 has 15 residues. V lost 4 bases to trimming and J lost 4 bases, with 16 bases between them. Germline assignment: CDR1 SGHRS and CDR2 YFSETQ. CDR3 region: CASSPTLDSADTQYF. The CDR3 DNA is TGCGCCAGCAGCCCCACCCTGGACAGCGCAGATACGCAGTATTTT. Looking up the rest from reference TRBV5-1 and TRBJ2-3 gives the full variable domain: KAGVTQTPRYLIKTRGQQVTLSCSPISGHRSVSWYQQTPGQGLQFLFEYFSETQRNKGNFPGRFSGRQFSNSRSEMNVSTLELGDSALYLCASSPTLDSADTQYFGPGTRLTVL.

This chain uses TRBV20-1 with TRBJ2-1; 15 nucleotides line up with TRBD2. The CDR3 covers 16 residues. V lost 1 base and J lost 7; bases outside the gene matches: 5. Germline loops: CDR1 DFQATT, CDR2 SNEGSKA (reference sequence). The DNA of the CDR3 is TGCAGTGCTAGAGCGGGACTAGCGGGAGGCTCAAATGAGCAGTTCTTC. Translating it yields CSARAGLAGGSNEQFF.

V is TRBV10-3 and J is TRBJ2-5, with D possibly TRBD1 on 6 matching bases. Germline V gene data show CDR1 as ENHRY and CDR2 as SYGVKD. The V gene lost 2 bases and the J gene lost 5 bases, with 15 bases spanning the gap. The CDR3 is 15 amino acids. CDR3: CAISEAPTGRETQYF. The CDR3 DNA is TGTGCCATCAGTGAGGCCCCGACAGGTCGGGAGACCCAGTACTTC.

The sample holds a few counts of this clonotype. The J gene is TRBJ2-2, the V gene TRBV5-1; 8 bases align to TRBD2. Germline CDR1 reads SGHRS; CDR2 reads YFSETQ. The ends lost 0 bases at V and 5 bases at J; junction bases unmatched: 6. This CDR3 region has 16 residues. CDR3 amino acids: CASSLVEAGATGELFF. Here the CDR3 DNA reads TGCGCCAGCAGCTTGGTTGAAGCGGGAGCGACCGGGGAGCTGTTTTTT.

The rearrangement links TRBV7-3 to TRBJ2-2, with 8 bases lining up with TRBD2. Germline CDR1 reads SGHTA; CDR2 reads FQGTGA. The CDR3 is made up of 17 amino acids. Trimming took 5 bases from V and 0 from J; bases not matched to a gene: 8. CDR3 sequence: CASSRGVAGSNTGELFF. In DNA, the CDR3 is TGTGCCAGCAGCCGCGGGGTAGCGGGATCGAACACCGGGGAGCTGTTTTTT.

This clonotype appeared a few times. The chain links TRBV10-3 to TRBJ2-5, with 9 nucleotides matching TRBD2. The CDR3 covers 13 residues. V dropped 8 bases and J dropped 2; count of bases not matched to a gene: 3. Germline V gives CDR1 ENHRY, CDR2 SYGVKD. The CDR3 spells CAIRGGGQETQYF. The CDR3, as DNA: TGTGCCATCCGCGGGGGGGGGCAAGAGACCCAGTACTTC.

This clonotype has just a few counts. This chain connects TRBV7-2 to TRBJ1-2; a possible D gene is TRBD1 (6 bases). Germline V gene lookup returns CDR1 SGHTA and CDR2 FQGNSA. V dropped 5 bases and J dropped 4 bases, with 17 bases sitting between them. This CDR3 comprises 15 residues. CDR3 nucleotides: TGTGCCAGCAGCCCCCAGGGGCGCAGCAGCTATGGCTACACCTTC. This encodes CASSPQGRSSYGYTF. Based on the CDR3 plus reference TRBV7-2 and TRBJ1-2, the full variable domain is GAGVSQSPSNKVTEKGKDVELRCDPISGHTALYWYRQSLGQGLEFLIYFQGNSAPDKSGLPSDRFSAERTGGSVSTLTIQRTQQEDSAVYLCASSPQGRSSYGYTFGSGTRLTVV.

The CDR3 here is CASSEASQGNQPQHF. The DNA of the CDR3 is TGTGCCAGCAGTGAAGCGAGCCAGGGCAATCAGCCCCAGCATTTT. The V and J genes are TRBV6-1 and TRBJ1-5; D unclear. From germline, CDR1 is MNHNS and CDR2 SASEGT. With 0 bases removed from V and 2 bases from J, the gap between germline ends came to 8 bases. The CDR3 spans 15 residues.

The V call is TRBV6-2 or TRBV6-3, the J call TRBJ1-1; tentative D call: TRBD1 (5 bases). This CDR3 is built from 14 residues. V dropped 6 bases and J dropped 4 bases, with 15 bases sitting between them. Germline loops: CDR1 MNHEY, CDR2 SVGEGT. The CDR3 sequence is CASRPTPGFTEAFF. The CDR3 coding sequence is TGTGCCAGCAGACCGACCCCAGGGTTCACTGAAGCTTTCTTT.

The chain joins TRBV5-1 to TRBJ2-1, with TRBD1 identical over 9 bases. This CDR3 spans 16 amino acids. Trimming took 0 bases from V and 3 from J; bases not matched to a gene: 4. In germline, CDR1 is SGHRS, CDR2 YFSETQ. CDR3 loop: CASSLGGQGLYNEQFF. Here the CDR3 DNA reads TGCGCCAGCAGCTTGGGGGGACAGGGACTCTACAATGAGCAGTTCTTC. Variable domain in full (rest from reference TRBV5-1 and TRBJ2-1): KAGVTQTPRYLIKTRGQQVTLSCSPISGHRSVSWYQQTPGQGLQFLFEYFSETQRNKGNFPGRFSGRQFSNSRSEMNVSTLELGDSALYLCASSLGGQGLYNEQFFGPGTRLTVL.

A few counts support this clonotype. This sequence joins TRBV19 and TRBJ2-1, with D possibly matching TRBD2 (6 bases). V lost 1 base and J lost 2, with 9 bases in between. CDR3 length: 15 residues. CDR1 and CDR2 (germline): LNHDA, SQIVND (reference sequence). CDR3 protein: CASSIALATYNEQFF. DNA for the CDR3: TGTGCCAGTAGTATAGCCCTAGCGACCTACAATGAGCAGTTCTTC.

The genes are TRBV10-3 and TRBJ1-5; D unclear. CDR3 length: 13 residues. V lost 7 bases and J lost 1, with 8 bases in between. From germline, CDR1 is ENHRY and CDR2 SYGVKD. The CDR3, as DNA: TGTGCCATCAAGGAGGGAAGCAATCAGCCCCAGCATTTT. Translated, it gives CAIKEGSNQPQHF.

The chain couples TRBV11-2 to TRBJ2-7; D is ambiguous. The V gene lost 0 bases and the J gene lost 4 bases, with 22 bases spanning the gap. Looked up from germline, CDR1 is SGHAT and CDR2 is FQNNGV. This CDR3 region has 18 residues. CDR3 nucleotides: TGTGCCAGCAGCTTAGAGGGCCGGTCTCCGGCCCATATGTACGAGCAGTACTTC. This translates into CASSLEGRSPAHMYEQYF.